The rows below give T cell receptor beta chains drawn from one sample of a study of graft-versus-host responses after intestinal transplantation. The data were produced by immunoSEQ multiplex PCR, yet TCRdb's version contains in-frame clones alone and is incomplete. This repertoire shows approximately 82,000 clones, about 93% found once; its top ten account for around 1.2%. Antigen specificity for these receptors is unknown. The sequences come from unstimulated CD8+ T cells sorted from spleen or lymph node cells, collected before transplant. Every receptor here comes from a human donor who was the organ donor for an intestinal transplant. Both conserved end residues are part of each CDR3. Each record gives: V gene, J gene, clone size, CDR3 protein. Clone size is stated in some rows and not others, as once, few, many or a class when expanded.

v_call: TRBV19
j_call: TRBJ1-4
clone_size: .
cdr3_aa: CASSTDREKLFF

v_call: TRBV2
j_call: TRBJ1-3
clone_size: .
cdr3_aa: CASSPYRSDWGVRSAGNTIYF

v_call: TRBV7-9
j_call: TRBJ2-5
clone_size: .
cdr3_aa: CASSLARIQETQYF

v_call: TRBV9
j_call: TRBJ1-2
clone_size: .
cdr3_aa: CASSAPGQGPRGYTF

v_call: TRBV7-9
j_call: TRBJ2-1
clone_size: .
cdr3_aa: CASDPVHNEQFF

v_call: TRBV27
j_call: TRBJ2-3
clone_size: once
cdr3_aa: CASRGLAGGLTDTQYF

v_call: TRBV4-2
j_call: TRBJ1-1
clone_size: .
cdr3_aa: CASSQPGRGDEAFF

v_call: TRBV7-8
j_call: TRBJ2-4
clone_size: .
cdr3_aa: CASSSRDRDTVGKNIQYF

v_call: TRBV5-1
j_call: TRBJ2-1
clone_size: .
cdr3_aa: CASSLDGGPYNEQFF

v_call: TRBV7-9
j_call: TRBJ2-2
clone_size: .
cdr3_aa: CASSLLTGGSGELFF

v_call: TRBV6-1
j_call: .
clone_size: .
cdr3_aa: CASSGPTQLADNYEQYF

v_call: TRBV27
j_call: TRBJ1-2
clone_size: .
cdr3_aa: CASSPTGGGFYGYTF

v_call: TRBV19
j_call: TRBJ2-7
clone_size: .
cdr3_aa: CASSMTGSYEQYF

v_call: TRBV11-2
j_call: TRBJ1-2
clone_size: .
cdr3_aa: CASTETGGSYGYTF

v_call: TRBV4-1
j_call: TRBJ2-2
clone_size: .
cdr3_aa: CASSQDLAHLNTGELFF

v_call: TRBV7-8
j_call: TRBJ2-1
clone_size: .
cdr3_aa: CASSLAMGPPLDEQFF

v_call: TRBV19
j_call: TRBJ2-1
clone_size: .
cdr3_aa: CASSIGFPSGPNEQFF